Sequencing of this T cell receptor beta chain was carried out in a study of molecular identifiers for immune sequencing clone quantification. MiXCR was run by TCRdb on the PCR reads, yielding one entry per CDR3 protein. The data contain roughly 630,000 distinct CDR3 sequences, 25% of them seen just once; the ten biggest clones take up about 0.73%. This CDR3 comprises 16 residues. The V and J ends lost 3 bases and 1 base, in that order; junction bases with no gene match: 8. CDR1 KGHSH and CDR2 LQKENI come from the germline V gene. This clonotype was recorded a few times. Sequenced sample: naive CD8+ T cells from blood, with Jurkat cell RNA spiked in. The subset was: FACS-sorted CD8+CD4-CCR7+CD45RA+ naive T cells. This TCR came from a human donor in good health. Some libraries in this study had Jurkat cell RNA spiked in. V gene TRBV18 combines with J gene TRBJ1-2, with TRBD1 identical over 7 bases. The CDR3 DNA reads TGTGCCAGCTCACCTACAGGGGCGGAACGTAACTATGGCTACACCTTC. Its translation is CASSPTGAERNYGYTF.